This T cell receptor beta chain was sequenced for a study of blood T cell repertoires in COVID-19. Here immunoSEQ multiplex PCR was the method, and the copy in TCRdb shows in-frame clones only, minus some. The table shows around 68,000 clones, with roughly 88% occurring only once. Germline CDR1 is MDHEN and CDR2 is SYDVKM. J was trimmed by 4 bases and V by 8 bases; bases with no gene match: 2. The CDR3 has 13 amino acids. The gene calls are TRBV28 and TRBJ1-2; 12 bases map to TRBD1. This receptor was identified in a human donor in a cohort sampled during active COVID-19. Sequences were obtained from peripheral blood. The CDR3 sequence is CASRDRGPYGYTF. The DNA for the CDR3 is TGTGCCAGCCGGGACAGGGGGCCCTATGGCTACACCTTC.